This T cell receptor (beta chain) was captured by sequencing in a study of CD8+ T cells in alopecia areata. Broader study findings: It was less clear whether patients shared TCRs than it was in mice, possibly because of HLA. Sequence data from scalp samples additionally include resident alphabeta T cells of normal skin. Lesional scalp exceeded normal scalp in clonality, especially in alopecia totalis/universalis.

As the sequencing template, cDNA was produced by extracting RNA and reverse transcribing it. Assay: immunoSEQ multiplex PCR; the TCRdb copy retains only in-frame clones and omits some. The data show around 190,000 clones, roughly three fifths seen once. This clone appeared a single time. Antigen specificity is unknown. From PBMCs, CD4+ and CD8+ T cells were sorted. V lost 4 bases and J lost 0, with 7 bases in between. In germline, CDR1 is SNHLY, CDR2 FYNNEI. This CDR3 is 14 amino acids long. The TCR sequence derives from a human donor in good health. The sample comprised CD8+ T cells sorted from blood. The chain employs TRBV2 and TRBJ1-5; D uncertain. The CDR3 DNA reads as TGTGCCAGCAGTGGCCCCGATAGCAATCAGCCCCAGCATTTT. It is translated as CASSGPDSNQPQHF.